This T cell receptor beta chain was found in a study of T cells in Graves' hyperthyroidism and ophthalmopathy. Study-wide findings and caveats: Most thyroid clonotypes that were expanded above 0.001 also turned up in blood.

A single count supports this clonotype. Its target is unknown. TCR beta CDR3 region amplification was performed from RNA transcripts. The HTBI primer set was used in a first-round RT-PCR of the TCR CDR3. TCRdb fed the multiplex PCR reads into MiXCR, producing one record per CDR3 protein. Of 300,000 to 400,000 distinct CDR3 sequences in the sample, roughly 14% were seen once. The germline CDR1 and CDR2 sequences are SGHTA and FQGNSA. V lost 5 bases, J lost 4 bases, and 7 bases stayed unmatched. The CDR3 runs 16 residues. The diagnostic basis comprised clinical symptoms, serum thyroxine and TRAb, thyroid ultrasound and orbital computed tomography.

This chain links TRBV7-2 with TRBJ1-4, with 10 bases lining up with TRBD1. Sequencing used blood. This TCR derives from a woman aged 25 to 45 with Graves' ophthalmopathy. The CDR3 region has the DNA TGTGCCAGCAGCCCCGGGACAGGGGTTGGTAATGAAAAACTGTTTTTT. Translating gives CASSPGTGVGNEKLFF.